This T cell receptor beta chain was recorded in a study of human T cells and chemical hapten exposure (dated by TCRdb to the early 2020s). For the wider study: Libraries were pooled for sequencing, and variation in per-sample TCR yields was attributed mainly to small differences in library volumes within the pool. In alopecia patients, the study followed how the peripheral blood TCR repertoire changed in vivo over primary and secondary sensitization to diphenylcyclopropenone (DPC), a hapten. Each blood RNA sample was used to sequence both TCR alpha and TCR beta chains. What the work shows at the level of the full study, not this receptor alone: After repeated subsampling, changes were observed in the strength of the expansion versus patch-test correlation and in the threshold at which the correlation became significant. DPC sensitization did not change how many TCRs were above 1 in 1000 frequency, and no evidence was found of alterations in global repertoire structure.

The library was prepared using RACE. Sequencing took place on a NextSeq 500. During library preparation, unique molecular identifiers were attached to individual cDNA molecules so that TCRs could be counted quantitatively and reproducibly. As for the authors' bioinformatics: A median of about 89,000 TCRs per sample was observed, with a range of roughly 23,224 to 700,000. V, J and CDR3 annotation of the TCR reads was carried out using the Decombinator software suite. For the PS versus PT1 abundance plots, all samples were subsampled to the same number of TCRs (28,000). TCRs were defined as expanded if absent before sensitization and observed at least eight times at the 2-week time point. TCRdb reprocessing: public reads trimmed at Q25 with fastp, clones called with MiXCR, in-frame beta chains kept. Rows matching on CDR3 protein sequence are summarized as one entry with the most common DNA and genes. TCRdb, not the authors, supplied the V and J calls. The sample data list about 30,000 distinct CDR3 sequences, and less than 6% of these were observed just once. The biggest ten clones account for roughly 13% of the sample.

The intended sense of this specimen's time point label: healthy volunteer bleed at 6 weeks. Total RNA was isolated from unfractionated whole blood collected in Tempus Blood RNA tubes. Roughly five healthy volunteers were used as TCR sequencing controls and were bled at day 0, 2 weeks and 6 weeks. There are 19 amino acids in the CDR3, from cysteine to phenylalanine inclusive. Only CDR3 DNA is held: 57 bases, read in frame from base 1. CDR1 and CDR2, looked up from the germline V gene, are SNHLY and FYNNEI. V is cut back by 6 bases and J by 7 bases, with 26 bases in the junction unmatched. This clonotype was picked up a small number of times. No antigen is known for it. No qualities accompany the bases; no much larger clone lies one base away.

Recombination connected TRBV2 to TRBJ2-7; the junction holds 8 bases that match TRBD1. Sequences were obtained from whole blood. This TCR derives from a human donor in good health. Some clones in this sample may be carry-over from other donors' samples. CDR3 protein: CASRRTGYGAVSRTGEQYF. At the DNA level, the sequence is TGTGCCAGCAGAAGGACAGGGTACGGAGCGGTCTCCCGAACGGGGGAGCAGTACTTC.